The subject of this entry is one T cell receptor beta chain. This sample was included in a study of blood T cell repertoires in COVID-19. Study-level background: Acute and convalescent COVID-19 samples came from the United States, Italy and Spain. Sources were T cells, B-cell-depleted T cells, or PBMCs; the material itself was cDNA or gDNA.

Methods used by the authors: Amplification with reference gene primers provided the estimates of nucleated cell counts. Profiled with immunoSEQ multiplex PCR; TCRdb holds only in-frame clones, not every one. V and J calls and clone size are given by that table; D and trimming were obtained from the DNA. The repertoire holds around 220,000 clones, with over 80% as singletons. This clonotype was sampled from a human donor in a cohort sampled during active COVID-19. Sequenced sample: peripheral blood.

The CDR3 DNA follows: TGTGCCTGGAGTCTTTGGGAGGGGAATCAGCCCCAGCATTTT. Protein product: CAWSLWEGNQPQHF. J is TRBJ1-5 and V is TRBV30; possibly TRBD1 for D (5 bases). This CDR3 comprises 14 residues. V was shortened by 2 bases and J by 4 bases, with 12 bases between the two germline ends. Germline values: CDR1 GTSNPN, CDR2 SVGIG (reference sequence).